This is a list of T cell receptor beta chains from one sample in a study of radiation and T cells in renal cell carcinoma. Only in-frame clones appear in the TCRdb table, and some are missing; sequencing was by immunoSEQ multiplex PCR. Of approximately 120,000 clones in the sample, about four fifths are singletons; the top ten hold 5.8%. The sequences come from blood, collected from a patient whose treatment included radiotherapy and nephrectomy. These receptors came from a man aged 45-65 years with renal cell carcinoma. The CDR3 runs from the conserved cysteine through the conserved F or W. D genes are given only for firm matches.

V: TRBV11-2; J: TRBJ2-1; D: NA; CDR3: CASSLLRGDGEQFF
V: TRBV27; J: TRBJ1-1; D: NA; CDR3: CASSLGARAGEAFF
V: TRBV4-2; J: TRBJ1-3; D: NA; CDR3: CASSQERDPGNTIYF
V: TRBV7-7; J: TRBJ2-5; D: NA; CDR3: CASSLGEDPQETQYF
V: TRBV7-8; J: TRBJ2-7; D: TRBD2; CDR3: CASSSLTSGAYEQYF
V: TRBV2; J: TRBJ2-6; D: NA; CDR3: CATGPRTGANVLTF
V: TRBV6-6; J: TRBJ2-3; D: TRBD2; CDR3: CASSYLGTSGLTQYF
V: TRBV4-1; J: TRBJ2-7; D: NA; CDR3: CASSQDLGRAPYEQYF
V: TRBV6-1; J: TRBJ2-5; D: TRBD1; CDR3: CASSEVRGNQETQYF
V: TRBV19; J: TRBJ2-7; D: NA; CDR3: CASSIEAGPYEQYF
V: TRBV27; J: TRBJ1-1; D: NA; CDR3: CASSLTRAAEAFF
V: TRBV21-1; J: TRBJ2-7; D: NA; CDR3: CASSKAGTGGWWYEQYF
V: TRBV11-1; J: TRBJ1-4; D: NA; CDR3: CASSPGLPGSEKLFF
V: TRBV27; J: TRBJ2-7; D: NA; CDR3: CASSLSGPYNSYEQYF
V: TRBV14; J: TRBJ1-6; D: TRBD1; CDR3: CASSRIGQGLYNSPLHF
V: TRBV5-1; J: TRBJ2-1; D: TRBD2; CDR3: CASSSGPSYNEQFF